A single sample gave rise to the 9 T cell receptor beta chains below, sequenced in a study of T cell responses to AZD1222 COVID-19 vaccine. The table came from immunoSEQ multiplex PCR; TCRdb's copy has only in-frame clones and leaves some out. The table includes roughly 120,000 clones, 88% detected once. The source material was peripheral blood, sampled on day 0 of MenACWY control vaccination. All receptors derive from an adult in good health.

V and J are TRBV27 and TRBJ1-6; TRBD1 is a possible D gene (6 bases). There are 14 residues in the CDR3. Per germline, CDR1 MNHEY and CDR2 SMNVEV (reference sequence). The V gene lost 7 bases and the J gene lost 8 bases, with 15 bases spanning the gap. CDR3 protein: CASTMTGADSPLHF. CDR3 sequence (DNA): TGTGCCAGCACTATGACGGGGGCTGATTCACCCCTCCACTTT.

This clone was picked up one time. V and J are TRBV2 and TRBJ2-3, with D unclear. Germline values: CDR1 SNHLY, CDR2 FYNNEI. V was pared by 2 bases and J by 6 bases, with 9 bases between. This CDR3 is 13 amino acids long. As DNA, the CDR3 is TGTGCCAGCAGTGAAAGGGAAAGGGATACGCAGTATTTT. It codes for CASSERERDTQYF.

This rearrangement joins TRBV6-1 to TRBJ2-1, with D possibly being TRBD2 (6 bases). Germline CDR1 is MNHNS and CDR2 is SASEGT. This CDR3 spans 17 amino acids. V lost 3 bases and J 9 bases, leaving 24 bases between the germline ends. The CDR3 region has the DNA TGTGCCAGCAGTGAGATCCCCGGGACTCACACCTTCACTGAGCAGTTCTTC. The encoded protein is CASSEIPGTHTFTEQFF.

This clone is a singleton in its sample. The CDR3 loop reads CASSPEGGLGTDTQYF. Here the CDR3 DNA reads TGTGCCAGCAGCCCAGAGGGGGGCCTGGGCACAGATACGCAGTATTTT. The rearrangement links TRBV11-2 to TRBJ2-3; D assignment may be TRBD1 or TRBD2 (6 bases each). The V end was cut by 5 bases, the J end by 1 base, with 16 bases between. Per germline, CDR1 SGHAT and CDR2 FQNNGV. CDR3 length: 16 residues.

This chain connects TRBV5-1 to TRBJ1-4, with TRBD1 matching 9 bases. V was pared by 5 bases and J by 7 bases, with 15 bases of the junction left unmatched. Germline V CDR1 and CDR2: SGHRS, YFSETQ. This CDR3 is 17 amino acids long. As DNA, the CDR3 is TGCGCCAGCAGTTTCACCGGGACGGGACAGGGCAGTGAAAAACTGTTTTTT. Its translation: CASSFTGTGQGSEKLFF.

The chain links TRBV5-4 to TRBJ2-7; D is ambiguous. V dropped 9 bases and J dropped 2 bases, with 21 bases sitting between them. The germline V gene encodes CDR1 SGHNT and CDR2 YYREEE (reference sequence). The CDR3 sequence is 15 residues long. DNA of the CDR3: TGTGCCACTCAGCACAAGGTTCAGTCCCCCTACGAGCAGTACTTC. Its protein is CATQHKVQSPYEQYF.

The chain is built from TRBV15 and TRBJ1-5; D gene uncertain. In germline, CDR1 is LNHNV, CDR2 YYDKDF (reference sequence). The CDR3 length is 13 residues. V dropped 4 bases and J dropped 4 bases, with 8 bases sitting between them. The CDR3 sequence is CATSIRRNQPQHF. CDR3 nucleotide sequence: TGTGCCACCAGCATTCGGAGAAATCAGCCCCAGCATTTT.

V gene TRBV28 combines with J gene TRBJ1-5, with D possibly matching TRBD1 (5 bases). V lost 2 bases, J lost 3 bases, and 8 bases lay in between. Germline V lookup: CDR1 MDHEN, CDR2 SYDVKM. This CDR3 has 14 residues. The CDR3, as DNA: TGTGCCAGCAGTTTAGACAGCCTCAATCAGCCCCAGCATTTT. It yields the protein CASSLDSLNQPQHF.

The chain joins TRBV2 to TRBJ2-5; D is undetermined. The V end lost 9 bases, the J end lost 4 bases, and 18 bases lay between the germline ends. The CDR3 consists of 14 residues. Germline V gives CDR1 SNHLY, CDR2 FYNNEI. DNA for the CDR3: TGTGCCAGTTCCGTCCCCGGGTCGGGAGAGACCCAGTACTTC. Translating gives CASSVPGSGETQYF.